Each of the 10 T cell receptor beta chains below was sequenced from the same sample in a study of T cells of healthy individuals. TCRdb re-analysed the 5' RACE reads in MiXCR, keeping a single row per CDR3 protein. The sample lists about 63,000 distinct CDR3 sequences; 15% to 20% were seen once. All receptors derive from a human donor in good health.

This clonotype was found a few times. The chain employs TRBV20-1 and TRBJ2-5; D is unresolved. V shed 6 bases and J shed 7 bases, with 12 bases lying between them. The CDR3 is 11 amino acids. Germline loops: CDR1 DFQATT, CDR2 SNEGSKA (reference sequence). CDR3 nucleotide sequence: TGCAGTGCAAAGACCCGACGGACCCAGTACTTC. This gives the protein CSAKTRRTQYF.

V usage is TRBV5-1 and J usage is TRBJ1-2, with TRBD1 identical over 7 bases. Trimming cost V 5 bases and J 3 bases; bases outside gene matches: 10. The CDR3 has 15 residues. Germline V lookup: CDR1 SGHRS, CDR2 YFSETQ. CDR3 coding DNA: TGCGCCAGCAGATCGGATACAGGGGCCCACTATGGCTACACCTTC. As protein: CASRSDTGAHYGYTF.

The chain combines TRBV2 with TRBJ2-5; D is possibly TRBD1 (5 bases). The V end was cut by 10 bases, the J end by 1 base, with 13 bases between. This CDR3 region has 13 residues. Germline CDR1 reads SNHLY; CDR2 reads FYNNEI. CDR3 nucleotide sequence: TGTGCCACCAGCCAGGGCCTCCAAGAGACCCAGTACTTC. Residues: CATSQGLQETQYF.

This clonotype was observed many times. The genes are TRBV4-3 and TRBJ2-1, with 9 bases fitting TRBD2. The CDR3 runs 17 residues. Per germline, CDR1 LGHNA and CDR2 YSLEER. The ends lost 0 bases at V and 2 bases at J; junction bases unmatched: 5. The DNA for the CDR3 is TGCGCCAGCAGCCAAGAAGCAGGCGGGAGGGCCTACAATGAGCAGTTCTTC. It encodes CASSQEAGGRAYNEQFF.

The chain combines TRBV5-1 with TRBJ1-5; D is uncertain. Germline V gene sequence: CDR1 SGHRS, CDR2 YFSETQ. Trimming shortened V by 2 bases and J by 3 bases, and 12 bases separated the two germline ends. This CDR3 is built from 15 residues. This CDR3 reads CASSFTDPFNQPQHF. CDR3 in DNA: TGCGCCAGCAGCTTCACGGACCCTTTCAATCAGCCCCAGCATTTT.

The chain links TRBV30 to TRBJ2-7, with 8 positions matching TRBD1. The CDR3 runs to 14 residues. CDR1 is GTSNPN, CDR2 SVGIG, per germline (reference sequence). With V trimmed by 1 base and J by 2 bases, 4 bases remained unmatched. CDR3 nucleotide sequence: TGTGCCTGGAGTGGCGTGACAGGGGCCTACGAGCAGTACTTC. It is translated as CAWSGVTGAYEQYF.

This clonotype was seen repeatedly, ten times or more. The CDR3 protein is CASSLSTNTGELFF. CDR3 DNA sequence: TGTGCCAGCAGCCTCTCTACGAACACCGGGGAGCTGTTTTTT. The chain has TRBV11-2 and TRBJ2-2; D remains unclear. This CDR3 is built from 14 residues. CDR1 and CDR2 from the germline V gene are SGHAT and FQNNGV. Deletions cut 5 bases from V and 0 bases from J, with 7 bases between.

The genes are TRBV7-9 and TRBJ2-2; perhaps TRBD2 as D (5 bases). The CDR3 totals 14 residues. Germline assignment: CDR1 SEHNR and CDR2 FQNEAQ (reference sequence). V was clipped by 8 bases and J by 2 bases, with 12 bases between them. The CDR3 bases are TGTGCCAGCGGGGAGACTATCAACACCGGGGAGCTGTTTTTT. Translating gives CASGETINTGELFF.

In its sample, this clonotype was seen many times. The rearrangement joins TRBV4-1 to TRBJ2-7; TRBD1 or TRBD2 may be the D gene (5 bases each). Trimming shortened V by 3 bases and J by 4 bases, and 10 bases separated the two germline ends. The CDR3 length is 13 residues. Per germline, CDR1 MGHRA and CDR2 YSYEKL. The CDR3 here is CASSHPGQYEQYF. The CDR3 bases are TGCGCCAGCAGCCACCCGGGGCAGTACGAGCAGTACTTC.

This clonotype was detected many times. CDR3 sequence (DNA): TGCGCCAGCAGCCAACCGGTCAGGTTCCCCGGGGAGCTGTTTTTT. Translating gives CASSQPVRFPGELFF. V and J are TRBV4-1 and TRBJ2-2; D gene unclear. The V and J ends lost 2 bases and 6 bases respectively, with 13 bases between them. The CDR3 contains 15 residues. Per germline, CDR1 MGHRA and CDR2 YSYEKL.